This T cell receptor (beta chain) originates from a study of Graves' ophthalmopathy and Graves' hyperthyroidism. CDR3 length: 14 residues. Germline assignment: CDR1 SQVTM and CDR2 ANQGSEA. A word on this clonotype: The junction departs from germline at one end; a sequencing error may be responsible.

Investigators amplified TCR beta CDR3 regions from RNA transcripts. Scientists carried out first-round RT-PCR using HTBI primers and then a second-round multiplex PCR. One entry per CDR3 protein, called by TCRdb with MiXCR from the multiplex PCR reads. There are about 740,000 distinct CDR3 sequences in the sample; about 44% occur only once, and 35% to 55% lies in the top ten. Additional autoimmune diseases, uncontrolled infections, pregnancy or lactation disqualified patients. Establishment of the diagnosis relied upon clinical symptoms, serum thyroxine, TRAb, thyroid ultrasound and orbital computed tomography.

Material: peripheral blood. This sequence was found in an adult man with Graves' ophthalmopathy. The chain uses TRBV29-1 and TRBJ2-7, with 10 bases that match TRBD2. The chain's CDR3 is CSVEGLADSYEQYF. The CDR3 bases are TGCAGCGTCGAAGGACTAGCGGACTCCTACGAGCAGTACTTC.